A selection of T cell receptor beta chains follows, all from one sample in a study of early T cells in non-severe SARS-CoV-2 infection. TCRdb itself ran the 5' RACE reads through MiXCR, one entry per CDR3 protein. The table includes tens of thousands of distinct CDR3 sequences, approximately 13% detected once. Source material: whole blood. The receptors here all came from an adult who was a healthcare worker with PCR-confirmed SARS-CoV-2 infection or an uninfected control (not recorded which). Both conserved end residues are trimmed from each CDR3. Each record gives: J gene, CDR3 length, V gene, CDR3 protein.

TRBJ1-1 | 13 | TRBV5-1 | ASSLRQDVNTEAF
TRBJ2-7 | 11 | TRBV28 | ASSLVVGFGQY
TRBJ2-7 | 12 | TRBV28 | ASSLSSGLYEQY
TRBJ2-7 | 11 | TRBV2 | ATAWTGRYEQY
TRBJ2-7 | 12 | TRBV12-3/TRBV12-4 | ASGAPRGSYEQY
TRBJ2-1 | 14 | TRBV29-1 | SVPGGGTSGAHEQF
TRBJ2-3 | 13 | TRBV6-6 | ASSRQGAVTDTQY
TRBJ2-6 | 14 | TRBV6-5 | ASSYSKSSGANVLT
TRBJ1-5 | 15 | TRBV7-2 | ASSLLYRDSFYQPQH
TRBJ1-2 | 14 | TRBV15 | ATSRAGTGNYDGYT
TRBJ1-1 | 15 | TRBV5-4 | ASSSKVRSPMNTEAF
TRBJ1-5 | 11 | TRBV9 | ASSLWEDQPQH
TRBJ1-1 | 9 | TRBV2 | ATKGDTEAF
TRBJ2-1 | 13 | TRBV5-4 | ASSLGQGEYNEQF
TRBJ2-3 | 14 | TRBV6-4 | ASSAATGTSLDTQY
TRBJ2-5 | 11 | TRBV28 | ASSLTRQETQY
TRBJ1-1 | 11 | TRBV7-3 | ASGEYHGTEAF
TRBJ1-6 | 17 | TRBV19 | ASSNQSKPIDSYNSPLH
TRBJ2-1 | 13 | TRBV7-2 | ASSLAPPPTGGQF
TRBJ2-4 | 12 | TRBV12-3/TRBV12-4 | ASSKRQTKNIQY
TRBJ2-1 | 11 | TRBV28 | ASSLKGADEQF
TRBJ2-3 | 11 | TRBV5-1 | ASSFEGADTQY
TRBJ1-4 | 14 | TRBV14 | ASSHGHTRGNEKLF
TRBJ1-1 | 11 | TRBV20-1 | SAPDRANTEAF
TRBJ1-3 | 9 | TRBV29-1 | SVRTGNTIY
TRBJ2-3 | 10 | TRBV11-2 | ASSLTTDTQY
TRBJ2-6 | 14 | TRBV11-2 | ASSSYSGSGANVLT
TRBJ2-2 | 14 | TRBV19 | ASSPTSGRATGELF
TRBJ2-1 | 13 | TRBV5-7 | ASSLNGGCHNEQF
TRBJ1-5 | 12 | TRBV9 | ASSVGQGNQPQH
TRBJ2-3 | 14 | TRBV20-1 | SARDLLAGGSDTQY
TRBJ1-1 | 13 | TRBV5-1 | ASSRLPTGNTEAF
TRBJ2-1 | 13 | TRBV7-8 | ASTLGASGRNEQF
TRBJ1-1 | 13 | TRBV18 | ASSPGRVTDEGAF
TRBJ2-6 | 13 | TRBV27 | ASSKAGSGANVLT
TRBJ2-2 | 13 | TRBV27 | ASSESGTGAGELF
TRBJ2-1 | 12 | TRBV5-5 | AVATGGKNNEQF
TRBJ1-1 | 11 | TRBV29-1 | SVGGTGGTEAF
TRBJ2-7 | 11 | TRBV30 | AWSPAGPYEQY
TRBJ1-3 | 13 | TRBV9 | ASSVGFSSGNTIY
TRBJ2-1 | 17 | TRBV7-7 | ASSLNERGPRVPYNEQF
TRBJ1-1 | 12 | TRBV12-3/TRBV12-4 | ASSVGGGNTEAF
TRBJ1-1 | 13 | TRBV7-9 | ASSLSEGGGTEAF
TRBJ2-1 | 10 | TRBV29-1 | SVGPTSDEQF
TRBJ1-4 | 13 | TRBV28 | ASSLAAPRNEKLF
TRBJ2-3 | 12 | TRBV2 | ASSDRLGPDTQY
TRBJ2-2 | 15 | TRBV7-9 | ASSSTTGTSNTGELF
TRBJ2-7 | 13 | TRBV27 | ASSLGSGVPYEQY
TRBJ2-1 | 12 | TRBV20-1 | SAGGSGGGNEQF
TRBJ1-1 | 12 | TRBV12-3/TRBV12-4 | ASSQGVGDTEAF
TRBJ2-7 | 12 | TRBV2 | ASSVSRTTYEQY
TRBJ2-3 | 11 | TRBV6-4 | ASSLTSEDTQY
TRBJ2-3 | 10 | TRBV29-1 | SADPSTDTQY
TRBJ1-1 | 11 | TRBV20-1 | SARKQAATEAF
TRBJ2-5 | 14 | TRBV7-3 | ASSLKGGTSGTTQY